This entry lists 20 T cell receptor beta chains sequenced from one sample in a study of blood T cell repertoires in COVID-19. Some clones are missing from TCRdb's copy, which holds only in-frame ones; the method was immunoSEQ multiplex PCR. The sample consists of 150,000 to 200,000 clones, 88% of them appearing once. Sequencing was done on a sample of peripheral blood. These TCRs come from a man aged 55 to 70 with acute or convalescent COVID-19.

The V call is TRBV25-1, the J call TRBJ1-1, with 7 positions matching TRBD1. Unmatched junction bases numbered 8, after V lost 1 base and J lost 9 bases. Germline CDR1 MGHDK, CDR2 SYGVNS. The CDR3 has 14 amino acids. CDR3 protein: CASSESRGTDKAFF. The DNA of the CDR3 is TGTGCCAGCAGTGAATCCAGGGGGACGGATAAAGCTTTCTTT.

The V gene is TRBV12-3 or TRBV12-4, the J gene TRBJ2-7, with D perhaps matching TRBD1 (5 bases). The CDR3 is made up of 11 amino acids. The V gene lost 6 bases and the J gene lost 5 bases, with 8 bases spanning the gap. The chain's CDR3 is CASSARDEQYF. The DNA of the CDR3 is TGTGCCAGCAGCGCCAGGGACGAGCAGTACTTC.

This chain joins TRBV6-5 and TRBJ1-5; TRBD1 matches at 7 bases. The V segment lost 4 bases and the J segment 0 bases; nucleotides outside the gene matches: 6. In germline, CDR1 is MNHEY, CDR2 SVGAGI. The CDR3 length is 16 residues. The CDR3 coding sequence is TGTGCCAGCAGTTCCCTTAGACAGGGTAGCAATCAGCCCCAGCATTTT. It is translated as CASSSLRQGSNQPQHF.

This clone showed up just once. A read error may produce the germline difference seen at one junction end. The V gene is TRBV7-8, the J gene TRBJ2-5; a weak D match, TRBD2 (5 bases). This CDR3 region has 12 residues. Germline loops: CDR1 SGHVS, CDR2 FQNEAQ. The DNA of the CDR3 is TGTGCCAGCAGCCTAGCCGAAGAGACCCAGTACTTC. It translates to CASSLAEETQYF. Looking up the rest from reference TRBV7-8 and TRBJ2-5 gives the full variable domain: GAGVSQSPRYKVAKRGQDVALRCDPISGHVSLFWYQQALGQGPEFLTYFQNEAQLDKSGLPSDRFFAERPEGSVSTLKIQRTQQEDSAVYLCASSLAEETQYFGPGTRLLVL.

The V and J genes are TRBV5-4 and TRBJ1-1; the D is unclear. The V gene's germline CDR1 is SGHNT and CDR2 YYREEE (reference sequence). Trimming took 3 bases from V and 4 from J, leaving 16 bases between them. CDR3 size: 15 residues. The CDR3 region has the DNA TGTGCCAGCAGCTCCCCCAATGCGGTAGGCACTGAAGCTTTCTTT. Its translation is CASSSPNAVGTEAFF. Full variable domain (missing parts from reference TRBV5-4 and TRBJ1-1): ETGVTQSPTHLIKTRGQQVTLRCSSQSGHNTVSWYQQALGQGPQFIFQYYREEENGRGNFPPRFSGLQFPNYSSELNVNALELDDSALYLCASSSPNAVGTEAFFGQGTRLTVV.

The V gene is TRBV11-1, the J gene TRBJ1-1, with a weak D call TRBD1 (5 bases). The germline gives CDR1 SGHAT, CDR2 FQDESV (reference sequence). This CDR3 contains 15 residues. The germline V and J ends were trimmed by 4 bases and 6 bases, with 18 bases remaining between them. The CDR3 is CASSSWGSRRAEAFF. The CDR3 DNA sequence: TGTGCCAGCAGCTCGTGGGGCTCGCGTAGGGCTGAAGCTTTCTTT.

The rearrangement joins TRBV12-3 or TRBV12-4 to TRBJ1-5, with D perhaps matching TRBD1 (5 bases). The CDR3 runs 13 residues. Deletions cut 6 bases from V and 7 bases from J, with 13 bases between. The CDR3 DNA reads as TGTGCCAGCAGGCTCGGGGGGATACAGCCCCAGCATTTT. This translates into CASRLGGIQPQHF.

The chain couples TRBV30 to TRBJ2-7; 14 bases map to TRBD2. Germline V gene sequence: CDR1 GTSNPN, CDR2 SVGIG (reference sequence). V was pared by 2 bases and J by 4 bases, with 7 bases of the junction left unmatched. This CDR3 region has 16 residues. The CDR3: CAWSPPGTSGRYEQYF. The CDR3 region has the DNA TGTGCCTGGAGTCCTCCCGGGACTAGCGGGAGATACGAGCAGTACTTC.

The CDR3 protein is CASSPRATSTDTQYF. CDR3 bases: TGTGCCAGCAGCCCCAGGGCCACTAGCACAGATACGCAGTATTTT. This chain connects TRBV7-9 to TRBJ2-3; possible D gene TRBD1, 5 bases. The CDR3 loop spans 15 amino acids. V was clipped by 5 bases and J by 0 bases, with 12 bases between them. Germline V gene sequence: CDR1 SEHNR, CDR2 FQNEAQ (reference sequence). The whole variable domain, remainder taken from reference TRBV7-9 and TRBJ2-3, is DTGVSQNPRHKITKRGQNVTFRCDPISEHNRLYWYRQTLGQGPEFLTYFQNEAQLEKSRLLSDRFSAERPKGSFSTLEIQRTEQGDSAMYLCASSPRATSTDTQYFGPGTRLTVL.

This sequence joins TRBV11-2 and TRBJ1-1, with D possibly matching TRBD1 (5 bases). The CDR3 length is 15 residues. Germline CDR1 and CDR2: SGHAT and FQNNGV. Trimming removed 1 base from V and 4 bases from J, with 13 bases in between. CDR3 sequence: CASSLVFGRGTEAFF. The CDR3 DNA follows: TGTGCCAGCAGCTTAGTCTTCGGAAGGGGCACTGAAGCTTTCTTT.

The V call is TRBV18, the J call TRBJ1-1; 12 bases agree with TRBD1. After removal of 6 bases from V and 6 bases from J, the junction contained 8 bases not matched to a gene. Germline-derived CDR1 and CDR2 are KGHSH and LQKENI. The CDR3 has 15 residues. CDR3 DNA: TGTGCCAGCTCCTTAATCCGGGACAGGGGGCCTGAAGCTTTCTTT. Amino acid sequence: CASSLIRDRGPEAFF.

Only one count was recorded for this clone. This chain joins TRBV11-1 and TRBJ1-2, with TRBD1 matching 7 bases. In germline, CDR1 is SGHAT, CDR2 FQDESV (reference sequence). This CDR3 region has 15 residues. V gave up 5 bases and J gave up 0 bases; unmatched junction bases: 6. CDR3 residues: CASSDPGQPNYGYTF. The CDR3, as DNA: TGTGCCAGCAGCGACCCGGGACAGCCTAACTATGGCTACACCTTC.

The chain uses TRBV6-6 and TRBJ1-1; weak D call: TRBD1 (5 bases). With 6 bases removed from V and 4 bases from J, the gap between germline ends came to 9 bases. Germline CDR1 and CDR2: MNHNY and SVGAGI (reference sequence). This CDR3 is built from 12 residues. The CDR3 here is CASRRQTTEAFF. DNA of the CDR3: TGTGCCAGCAGAAGACAGACCACTGAAGCTTTCTTT.

The V and J genes are TRBV6-5 and TRBJ1-1, with D uncertain. V was pared by 2 bases and J by 4 bases, with 17 bases between. Looked up from germline, CDR1 is MNHEY and CDR2 is SVGAGI. The CDR3 is 16 amino acids. This CDR3 is CASSYRQGPEGTEAFF. CDR3 sequence (DNA): TGTGCCAGCAGTTACCGGCAAGGGCCGGAGGGCACTGAAGCTTTCTTT.

The rearrangement uses TRBV6-5 and TRBJ2-7; D perhaps matches TRBD2 (7 bases). CDR1 and CDR2 from the germline V gene are MNHEY and SVGAGI. CDR3 length equals 14 residues. V was pared by 5 bases and J by 2 bases, with 13 bases between. CDR3 sequence: CASSPWGGTYEQYF. CDR3 bases: TGTGCCAGCAGTCCATGGGGGGGCACCTACGAGCAGTACTTC.

This clone was seen once. This chain connects TRBV10-3 to TRBJ1-2; a weak D match, TRBD1 (6 bases). V was trimmed by 0 bases and J by 4 bases, leaving 27 bases between them. Germline V gene lookup returns CDR1 ENHRY and CDR2 SYGVKD. The CDR3 is 20 amino acids. The CDR3 DNA reads as TGTGCCATCAGTGAGTCGATCAGGACAGTAGGGGATAGAAGCCTCTATGGCTACACCTTC. Translation: CAISESIRTVGDRSLYGYTF.

This clone has just a few counts. The genes are TRBV9 and TRBJ1-4; possible D gene TRBD1, 6 bases. CDR3 size: 14 residues. Germline V gene data show CDR1 as SGDLS and CDR2 as YYNGEE. Trimming left V 5 bases short and J 7 bases short, with 15 bases between. As DNA, the CDR3 is TGTGCCAGCAGTTCACAGGGCGAAAGTGAAAAACTGTTTTTT. It yields the protein CASSSQGESEKLFF.

The chain employs TRBV10-3 and TRBJ2-5; 9 bases match TRBD2. Germline V gene sequence: CDR1 ENHRY, CDR2 SYGVKD. The CDR3 is made up of 17 amino acids. V was pared by 3 bases and J by 5 bases, with 13 bases of the junction left unmatched. CDR3 sequence reads: CAISEVWRGGREETQYF. In DNA, the CDR3 is TGTGCCATCAGTGAAGTCTGGCGGGGGGGCCGGGAGGAGACCCAGTACTTC.

The chain uses TRBV24-1 and TRBJ2-2; weak D call: TRBD2 (6 bases). V was cut by 1 base and J by 2 bases, with 10 bases left in between. Germline values: CDR1 KGHDR, CDR2 SFDVKD. CDR3 size: 16 residues. The CDR3 DNA reads TGTGCCACCAGTGATTTAGCAGGGACTAACACCGGGGAGCTGTTTTTT. Encoded protein: CATSDLAGTNTGELFF.

The J gene is TRBJ2-5, the V gene TRBV6-1, with 7 bases aligning to TRBD2. CDR3 length: 15 residues. The germline V gene encodes CDR1 MNHNS and CDR2 SASEGT. V lost 0 bases to trimming and J lost 4 bases; unmatched junction nucleotides: 5. The CDR3 loop is CASSEASGRGETQYF. The CDR3 DNA is TGTGCCAGCAGTGAAGCCTCAGGGAGGGGAGAGACCCAGTACTTC.